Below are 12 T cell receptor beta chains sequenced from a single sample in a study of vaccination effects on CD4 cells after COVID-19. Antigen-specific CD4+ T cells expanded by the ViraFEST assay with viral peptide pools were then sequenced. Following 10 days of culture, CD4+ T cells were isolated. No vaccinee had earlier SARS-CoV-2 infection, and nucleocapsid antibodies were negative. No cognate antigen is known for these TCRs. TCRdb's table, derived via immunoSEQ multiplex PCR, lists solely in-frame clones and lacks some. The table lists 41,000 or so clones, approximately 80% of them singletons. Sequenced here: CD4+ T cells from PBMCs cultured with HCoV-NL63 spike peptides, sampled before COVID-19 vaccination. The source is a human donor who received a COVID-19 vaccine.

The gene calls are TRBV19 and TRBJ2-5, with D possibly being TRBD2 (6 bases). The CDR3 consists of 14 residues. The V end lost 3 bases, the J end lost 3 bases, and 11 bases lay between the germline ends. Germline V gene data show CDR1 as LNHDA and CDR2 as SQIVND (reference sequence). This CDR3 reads CASSMEGMKETQYF. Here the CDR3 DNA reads TGTGCCAGTAGTATGGAGGGAATGAAAGAGACCCAGTACTTC.

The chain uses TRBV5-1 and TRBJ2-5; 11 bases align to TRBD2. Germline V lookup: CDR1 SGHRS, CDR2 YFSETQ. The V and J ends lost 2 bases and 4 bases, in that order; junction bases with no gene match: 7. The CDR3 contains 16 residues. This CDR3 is CASSFTGTSGRETQYF. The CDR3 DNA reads TGCGCCAGCAGCTTCACCGGGACTAGCGGCCGAGAGACCCAGTACTTC.

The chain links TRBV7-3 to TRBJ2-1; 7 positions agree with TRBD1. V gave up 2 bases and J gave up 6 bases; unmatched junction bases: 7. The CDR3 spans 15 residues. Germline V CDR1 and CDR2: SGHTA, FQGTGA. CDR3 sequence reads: CASSLRGGPFNEQFF. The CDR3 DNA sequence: TGTGCCAGCAGCTTACGAGGGGGCCCCTTCAATGAGCAGTTCTTC. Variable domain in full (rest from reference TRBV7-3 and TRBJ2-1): GAGVSQTPSNKVTEKGKYVELRCDPISGHTALYWYRQSLGQGPEFLIYFQGTGAADDSGLPNDRFFAVRPEGSVSTLKIQRTERGDSAVYLCASSLRGGPFNEQFFGPGTRLTVL.

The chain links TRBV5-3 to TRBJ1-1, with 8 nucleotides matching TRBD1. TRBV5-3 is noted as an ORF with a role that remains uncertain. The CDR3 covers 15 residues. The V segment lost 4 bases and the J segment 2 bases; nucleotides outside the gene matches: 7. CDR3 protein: CARSIGQGSNTEAFF. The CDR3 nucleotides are TGTGCCAGAAGCATAGGACAGGGCAGTAACACTGAAGCTTTCTTT.

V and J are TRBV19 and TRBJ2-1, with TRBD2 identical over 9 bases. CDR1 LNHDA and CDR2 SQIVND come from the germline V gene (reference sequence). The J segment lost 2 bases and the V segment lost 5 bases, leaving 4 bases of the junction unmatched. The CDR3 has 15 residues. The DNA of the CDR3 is TGTGCCAGTAGTGGCGGGACTAGCACCTACAATGAGCAGTTCTTC. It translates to CASSGGTSTYNEQFF.

Written as DNA, the CDR3 is TGTGCCAGCAGGCCAGGACTAGCGGGGGCTCAGGCGGGGGAGCAGTACGTC. This sequence encodes CASRPGLAGAQAGEQYV. This rearrangement joins TRBV2 to TRBJ2-7; TRBD2 aligns across 13 bases. The germline V gene encodes CDR1 SNHLY and CDR2 FYNNEI. CDR3 length: 17 amino acids. The ends lost 6 bases at V and 7 bases at J; junction bases unmatched: 15.

CDR3 amino acids: CASSLIGQGQETQYF. Here the CDR3 DNA reads TGTGCCAGCAGCTTAATCGGACAGGGACAAGAGACCCAGTACTTC. The chain uses TRBV7-9 and TRBJ2-5; 8 bases align to TRBD1. CDR1 and CDR2 from the germline V gene are SEHNR and FQNEAQ (reference sequence). The V segment lost 2 bases and the J segment 2 bases; nucleotides outside the gene matches: 4. The CDR3 extends over 15 amino acids.

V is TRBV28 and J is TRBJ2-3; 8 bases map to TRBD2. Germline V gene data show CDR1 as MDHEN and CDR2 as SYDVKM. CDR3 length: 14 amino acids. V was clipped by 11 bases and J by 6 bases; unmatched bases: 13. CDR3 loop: CAAIPRGVRDTQYF. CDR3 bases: TGTGCCGCCATCCCGCGGGGGGTCCGGGATACGCAGTATTTT.

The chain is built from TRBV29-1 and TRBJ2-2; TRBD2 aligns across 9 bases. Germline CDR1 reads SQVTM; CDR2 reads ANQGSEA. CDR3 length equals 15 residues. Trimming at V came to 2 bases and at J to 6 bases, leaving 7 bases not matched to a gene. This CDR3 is CSVERRGGRSGELFF. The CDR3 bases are TGCAGCGTTGAAAGGCGGGGGGGCCGGTCCGGGGAGCTGTTTTTT.

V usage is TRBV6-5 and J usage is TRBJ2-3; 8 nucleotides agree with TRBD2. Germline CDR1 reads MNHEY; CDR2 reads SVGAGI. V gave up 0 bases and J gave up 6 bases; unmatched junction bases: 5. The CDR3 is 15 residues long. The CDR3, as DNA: TGTGCCAGCAGTTACTCGCCCCGCGGGGGGGATACGCAGTATTTT. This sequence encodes CASSYSPRGGDTQYF.

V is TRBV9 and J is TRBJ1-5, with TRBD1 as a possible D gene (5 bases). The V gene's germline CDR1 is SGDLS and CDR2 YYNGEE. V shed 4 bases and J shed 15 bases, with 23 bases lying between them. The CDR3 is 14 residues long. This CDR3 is CASSIGHGGSGGHF. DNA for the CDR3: TGTGCCAGCAGCATAGGTCATGGGGGATCCGGCGGGCATTTT. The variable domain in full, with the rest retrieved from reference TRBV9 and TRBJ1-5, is DSGVTQTPKHLITATGQRVTLRCSPRSGDLSVYWYQQSLDQGLQFLIQYYNGEERAKGNILERFSAQQFPDLHSELNLSSLELGDSALYFCASSIGHGGSGGHFGDGTRLSIL.

The chain's CDR3 is CASSRTGSAQETQYF. The CDR3 DNA reads as TGTGCCAGCAGCCGTACAGGGAGCGCACAAGAGACCCAGTACTTC. The chain combines TRBV7-3 with TRBJ2-5; D may be TRBD1 (6 bases). Trimming removed 5 bases at V and 2 bases at J, with 15 bases between. Germline CDR1 and CDR2: SGHTA and FQGTGA. CDR3 size: 15 residues.